Here is one TCR beta chain with its context. Its antigen is unknown. Unmatched junction bases numbered 14, after V lost 1 base and J lost 5 bases. The length of the CDR3 is 18 residues. The data originate from a study of neurological immune-mediated disorders. Findings and caveats of the study: It was HTLV-1-associated myelopathy that showed the most TCR clonal expansion, while multiple sclerosis showed the least, falling below healthy controls.

Synthesis of cDNA used 5'RACE (with 10-nucleotide random UMIs). Each CDR3 protein gets one entry after TCRdb re-called the 5' RACE reads with MiXCR. The table has about 24,000 distinct CDR3 sequences, roughly an eighth seen once. This sequence joins TRBV12-3 or TRBV12-4 and TRBJ2-5; 9 bases are shared with TRBD2. This clonotype was obtained from a woman aged 40 to 55 with HTLV-1-associated myelopathy (HAM/TSP). The sequenced material came from PBMCs. The CDR3 sequence is CASSLVRAGGLRLETQYF. The CDR3 DNA sequence: TGTGCCAGCAGTTTAGTGCGGGCGGGGGGGTTGAGATTGGAGACCCAGTACTTC.